The entry below gives a single T cell receptor beta chain sequence along with its context. Its antigen remains unidentified. Base qualities were left out, and no much larger clone turns up one base away. The sample comes from a study of shared clonotypes between healthy human individuals (TCRdb year 2020). Context from the whole study: The cohort comprised two women and a few men aged 18 to 49 years. For each donor, CD4 naive and CD4 memory were each given three plates, CD8 naive was given two plates, and CD8 memory was given one plate. The study deeply sequenced blood TCR repertoires of about five healthy adults to estimate repertoire size and the extent of clonotype sharing between individuals. To increase sequencing depth and limit assay-specific biases, different laboratories used diverse techniques to prepare libraries and sequence TCR repertoires. Per donor, leukapheresis produced somewhere between about 0.8 and 9.5 billion PBMCs.

For the CD8 naive samples, CD45RO-negative cells were positively selected for CCR7, yielding a CD45RA+CCR7+ population from which TemRA cells were excluded. The donors were healthy, HIV-negative adults with no recently reported acute infections or vaccinations. Every donor was a Caucasian adult residing in Nashville, Tennessee, USA. Blood was collected by leukapheresis, and PBMCs were isolated by Ficoll-Histopaque density gradient centrifugation and then cryopreserved in liquid nitrogen vapor phase. Analytical flow cytometry was used to check the purity and quantity of every magnetically sorted T cell population. Each sorted fraction had its genomic DNA isolated and then quantified by UV absorbance on a Nanodrop 2000c. According to the germline V gene, CDR1 reads SGHTA and CDR2 reads FQGNSA. V is shortened by 5 bases, J by 0 bases, and the region joining them spans 14 bases. The CDR3 contains 16 residues, cysteine and phenylalanine counted. Left in the record is the CDR3 DNA by itself, 48 bases read in frame from the first base.

Broad study findings and their caveats: Approximately 5% of naive CD4, 3.5% of naive CD8, about 2.5% of memory CD4, and 0.4% of memory CD8 clonotypes were shared across a few donors. Even with the large sequencing depth, rarefaction of the sorted-subset datasets indicated that sequencing was incomplete. Pairwise subsampling led to the expectation that sequencing depth would affect the degree of clonotype sharing among donors. Sampling was restricted to blood, and TCR repertoires in tissues likely differ from the TCR repertoires found in blood. Larger estimated clonotype richness was generally found for naive subsets than for memory subsets. The small number of donors limited the genetic and exposure-history diversity represented. Clonotypes shared by all four sorted-subset donors showed higher generation probabilities than non-shared clonotypes.

TCR CDR3 regions were amplified from genomic DNA by multiplex PCR using the deep immunoSEQ assay. For each cell subset, the extracted genomic DNA was distributed evenly across all wells of several immunoSEQ 96-well plates, and each plate served as one replicate. For sorted subsets, approximately 210 ng of genomic DNA, equivalent to around 30,000 T cell genomes, went into each replicate PCR. The purified libraries were quantified using a Qubit 3.0 fluorometer, sized with a Bioanalyzer 2100, and then quantified again using the KAPA Library Quantification kit. Each immunoSEQ 96-well plate was sequenced on its own single-read 150-cycle Illumina NextSeq 550 flow cell. The study's own analysis went as follows. Because the immunoSEQ output held only junctional sequences and lacked quality scores, the filtering could not match the filtering applied to full-length reads. Sequences were annotated with PyIR, a Python wrapper for IgBLAST v1.9, using IMGT germline references to assign V/J genes and CDR3. Reads were filtered out if the reads had weak V/J assignments (E-value above 1e-6), no CDR3, stop codons, out-of-frame junctions, or ambiguous translated residues. V3J clonotypes were defined as sequences sharing an identical inferred V gene, J gene, and CDR3 amino acid sequence. The percentage overlap between two repertoires was calculated by dividing the number of shared unique clonotypes by the size of the smaller repertoire. Three approaches were used to assess repertoire richness: RTK rarefaction, the Chao1 estimator, and Recon v2.1 estimates of unobserved clonotypes. Generation probabilities for all TCRbeta clonotypes obtained by the gDNA method from a few donors were computed using OLGA. As stored in TCRdb, this immuneACCESS dataset retains in-frame rearrangements with V and J assigned. A fraction of the clones does not appear; measured against another copy, unresolved V genes explain less than half of the discrepancy, and the remainder lacks a known reason. The DNA was the basis for D and trimming; V, J and clone size are from that table. The sample data list under 2,000,000 clones, and about 94% of these were observed just once. 1.2% of the sample is taken by the ten largest.

This TCR was sampled from a man between 18 and 35 years old in good health. The sample taken for sequencing was naive CD8+ T cells sorted from blood. In the paper's terms, the cell subset or site label means: CD45RA+CCR7+. The rearranged segments are TRBV7-2 and TRBJ1-3; the D gene lacks a confident call. CDR3 protein: CASSPSTEGSGNTIYF. In nucleotides, the sequence is TGTGCCAGCAGCCCCTCGACGGAAGGCTCTGGAAACACCATATATTTT.